This T cell receptor (beta chain) was recorded in a study of blood T cell repertoires in COVID-19. Study summary: Specimens from acute and convalescent COVID-19 originated in the United States, Italy and Spain.

Trimming removed 4 bases from V and 5 bases from J; junction bases left unmatched: 1. CDR1 and CDR2 from the germline V gene are SGHTA and FQGTGA. This CDR3 has 13 amino acids. Sequencing was performed with immunoSEQ multiplex PCR; in TCRdb, only in-frame clones are kept and a portion is missing. The sample contains nearly 50,000 clones, more than 75% of which appear only once. Sequencing was performed on peripheral blood. The clonotype originates from a woman aged 60 to 75 with acute or convalescent COVID-19. The chain combines TRBV7-3 with TRBJ2-1, with 8 bases fitting TRBD2. CDR3 sequence reads: CASSSLADNEQFF. The CDR3 bases are TGTGCCAGCAGCTCACTAGCGGACAATGAGCAGTTCTTC.